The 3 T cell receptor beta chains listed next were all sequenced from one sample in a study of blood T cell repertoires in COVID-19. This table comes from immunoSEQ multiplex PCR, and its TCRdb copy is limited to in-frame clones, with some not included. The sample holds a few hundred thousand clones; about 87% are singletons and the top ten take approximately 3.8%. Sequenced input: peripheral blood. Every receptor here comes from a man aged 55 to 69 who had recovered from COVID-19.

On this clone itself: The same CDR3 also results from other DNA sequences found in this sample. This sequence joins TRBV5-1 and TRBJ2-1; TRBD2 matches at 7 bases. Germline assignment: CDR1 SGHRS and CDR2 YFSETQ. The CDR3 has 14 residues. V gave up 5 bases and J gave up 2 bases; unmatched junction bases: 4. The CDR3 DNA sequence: TGCGCCAGCAGACGCGGGGGAGCCTACAATGAGCAGTTCTTC. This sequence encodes CASRRGGAYNEQFF.

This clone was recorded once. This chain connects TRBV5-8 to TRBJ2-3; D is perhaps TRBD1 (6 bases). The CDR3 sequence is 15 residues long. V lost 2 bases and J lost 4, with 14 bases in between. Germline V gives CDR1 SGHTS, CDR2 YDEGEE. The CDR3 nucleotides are TGTGCCAGCAGCTTCGGACAGCCCGCCGCAGATACGCAGTATTTT. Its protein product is CASSFGQPAADTQYF. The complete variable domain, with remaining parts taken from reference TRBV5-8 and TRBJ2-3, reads EAGVTQSPTHLIKTRGQQATLRCSPISGHTSVYWYQQALGLGLQFLLWYDEGEERNRGNFPPRFSGRQFPNYSSELNVNALELEDSALYLCASSFGQPAADTQYFGPGTRLTVL.

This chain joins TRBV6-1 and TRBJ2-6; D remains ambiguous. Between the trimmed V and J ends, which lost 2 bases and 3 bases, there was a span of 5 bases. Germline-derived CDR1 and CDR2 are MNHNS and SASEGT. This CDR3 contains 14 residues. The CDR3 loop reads CASSEYIGANVLTF. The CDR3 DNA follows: TGTGCCAGCAGTGAATACATTGGGGCCAACGTCCTGACTTTC.